These 30 T cell receptor beta chains originate from one sample sequenced in a study of graft-versus-host responses after intestinal transplantation. Sequencing used immunoSEQ multiplex PCR; TCRdb keeps in-frame clones, though not all of them. The sample lists over 100,000 clones, 90% to 95% occurring once. Antigens for these TCRs are unknown. The specimen comprised unstimulated CD4+ T cells sorted from spleen or lymph node cells, sampled before transplant. The receptors were gathered from a human donor who was the organ donor for an intestinal transplant.

This clone appeared once. The chain links TRBV6-1 to TRBJ2-6; D may correspond to TRBD1 or TRBD2 (5 bases each). There are 14 residues in the CDR3. Germline-derived CDR1 and CDR2 are MNHNS and SASEGT. The V end was cut by 11 bases, the J end by 4 bases, with 15 bases between. The CDR3 bases are TGTGCCGGAGCGTCTGGGACCGGGGCCAACGTCCTGACTTTC. Its translation is CAGASGTGANVLTF.

The CDR3 loop reads CASSSPPGQGGYGYTF. DNA of the CDR3: TGTGCCAGCAGTTCACCTCCGGGACAGGGAGGCTATGGCTACACCTTC. The genes are TRBV6-5 and TRBJ1-2; 9 nucleotides match TRBD1. The CDR3 sequence is 16 residues long. The germline CDR1 and CDR2 sequences are MNHEY and SVGAGI. V gave up 4 bases and J gave up 4 bases; unmatched junction bases: 10.

This chain links TRBV7-9 with TRBJ1-1; no firm D call. Trimming left V 3 bases short and J 8 bases short, with 10 bases between. The CDR3 extends over 12 amino acids. From germline, CDR1 is SEHNR and CDR2 FQNEAQ (reference sequence). CDR3 nucleotide sequence: TGTGCCAGCAGCTTTCTGACTACGGAAGCTTTCTTT. It encodes CASSFLTTEAFF.

J is TRBJ2-7 and V is TRBV6-5; 10 bases fit TRBD1. The ends lost 3 bases at V and 5 bases at J; junction bases unmatched: 10. The CDR3 covers 16 residues. Germline V CDR1 and CDR2: MNHEY, SVGAGI. This chain's CDR3 is CASSYIPGQGLDEQYF. CDR3 bases: TGTGCCAGCAGTTATATACCGGGACAGGGGCTCGACGAGCAGTACTTC.

The rearrangement uses TRBV6-1 and TRBJ2-7, with D maybe TRBD2 (5 bases). Trimming shortened V by 5 bases and J by 5 bases, and 13 bases separated the two germline ends. The CDR3 runs to 13 residues. Germline CDR1 reads MNHNS; CDR2 reads SASEGT. CDR3 nucleotides: TGTGCCAGCAGTACCCTTGAGGGCCACGAGCAGTACTTC. Its translation is CASSTLEGHEQYF.

The V and J genes are TRBV14 and TRBJ1-5; maybe TRBD1 (5 bases). There are 16 residues in the CDR3. Trimming removed 0 bases at V and 1 base at J, with 10 bases between. In germline, CDR1 is SGHDN, CDR2 FVKESK. The CDR3 protein is CASSQEGPESNQPQHF. As DNA, the CDR3 is TGTGCCAGCAGCCAAGAGGGACCTGAGAGCAATCAGCCCCAGCATTTT.

The rearrangement joins TRBV6-5 to TRBJ1-1, with a possible D match to TRBD1 (6 bases). CDR3 length: 14 amino acids. Germline assignment: CDR1 MNHEY and CDR2 SVGAGI. V lost 5 bases to trimming and J lost 5 bases, with 15 bases between them. The CDR3 DNA reads TGTGCCAGCAGTATAGAACAGGGCAGGACTGAAGCTTTCTTT. Translated, it gives CASSIEQGRTEAFF.

The chain employs TRBV9 and TRBJ1-1; 7 bases agree with TRBD1. The junction had 6 bases not matched to a gene; V was cut back by 3 bases and J by 1 base. Germline CDR1 reads SGDLS; CDR2 reads YYNGEE. The length of the CDR3 is 15 residues. The CDR3, as DNA: TGTGCCAGCAGCGGTCACAGGGGACAGAACACTGAAGCTTTCTTT. This gives the protein CASSGHRGQNTEAFF.

V gene TRBV2 combines with J gene TRBJ2-7; D gene ambiguous. Germline V lookup: CDR1 SNHLY, CDR2 FYNNEI. Trimming took off 6 bases at V and 0 bases at J, with 9 bases between the two ends. The CDR3 extends over 13 amino acids. CDR3 bases: TGTGCCAGCAGGAAGTACGGCTCCTACGAGCAGTACTTC. Amino acid sequence: CASRKYGSYEQYF.

V usage is TRBV9 and J usage is TRBJ1-4; D gene uncertain. Trimming shortened V by 0 bases and J by 5 bases, and 14 bases separated the two germline ends. The CDR3 runs to 16 residues. CDR1 and CDR2 (germline): SGDLS, YYNGEE. The DNA for the CDR3 is TGTGCCAGCAGCGTAGACGCGGACGGTAGGAATGAAAAACTGTTTTTT. As protein: CASSVDADGRNEKLFF.

The J gene is TRBJ2-7, the V gene TRBV21-1; TRBD1 was called by the table and not checked on the DNA. TRBV21-1 is assigned pseudogene status. There are 15 residues in the CDR3. The CDR3 DNA reads as TGTGCCAGCAGCAAAGACGAGGGGGCAGATTACGAGCAGTACTTC. Its translation: CASSKDEGADYEQYF.

This sequence joins TRBV5-1 and TRBJ2-2; TRBD2 agrees at 11 bases. CDR1 and CDR2 (germline): SGHRS, YFSETQ. The V segment lost 4 bases and the J segment 7 bases; nucleotides outside the gene matches: 6. The CDR3 covers 15 residues. Here the CDR3 reads CASSPTSGKLGELFF. In nucleotides, the CDR3 is TGCGCCAGCAGCCCGACTAGCGGGAAGCTCGGGGAGCTGTTTTTT.

V gene TRBV21-1 combines with J gene TRBJ2-5; TRBD1 was called by the table and not checked on the DNA. TRBV21-1 is described as a pseudogene. The CDR3 loop spans 14 amino acids. The CDR3 region has the DNA TGTGCCAGCAACAGGGGCAGGGAACAAGAGACCCAGTACTTC. Translation: CASNRGREQETQYF.

The chain has TRBV5-4 and TRBJ2-3, with D uncertain. The V gene lost 0 bases and the J gene lost 2 bases, with 10 bases spanning the gap. The CDR3 contains 15 residues. Germline CDR1 SGHNT, CDR2 YYREEE (reference sequence). The DNA of the CDR3 is TGTGCCAGCAGCTTGGACTGGCGGACCACAGATACGCAGTATTTT. This translates into CASSLDWRTTDTQYF.

In DNA, the CDR3 is TGTGCCAGCAGTGACCGTCCGGGAGGGCTAGGTGAGCAGTTCTTC. Translated: CASSDRPGGLGEQFF. V and J are TRBV6-4 and TRBJ2-1, with 8 nucleotides matching TRBD2. Germline lookup yields CDR1 MRHNA and CDR2 SNTAGT. The CDR3 extends over 15 amino acids. Trimming removed 2 bases from V and 9 bases from J; junction bases left unmatched: 9.

This sequence joins TRBV18 and TRBJ2-1, with 11 nucleotides matching TRBD2. Trimming cost V 3 bases and J 4 bases; bases outside gene matches: 2. CDR1 is KGHSH, CDR2 LQKENI, per germline. The CDR3 has 15 amino acids. This CDR3 reads CASSPRTSGYNEQFF. The CDR3 DNA follows: TGTGCCAGCTCACCCCGGACTAGCGGGTACAATGAGCAGTTCTTC.

The J gene is TRBJ2-5, the V gene TRBV29-1, with TRBD1 identical over 10 bases. CDR3 length: 13 residues. Germline loops: CDR1 SQVTM, CDR2 ANQGSEA. After removal of 7 bases from V and 5 bases from J, the junction contained 7 bases not matched to a gene. The CDR3 coding sequence is TGCAGCGCTGGGGGGACAGGGGCCGAGACCCAGTACTTC. Protein product: CSAGGTGAETQYF.

V usage is TRBV6-4 and J usage is TRBJ2-1; 7 bases map to TRBD2. V dropped 7 bases and J dropped 8; count of bases not matched to a gene: 23. The CDR3 sequence is 18 residues long. Germline loops: CDR1 MRHNA, CDR2 SNTAGT. In nucleotides, the CDR3 is TGTGCCAGCAATCGAATTGGGGCGGGAGCCCTCTTCGAGGATGAGCAGTTCTTC. Translating it yields CASNRIGAGALFEDEQFF.

This clone showed up just once. The chain uses TRBV5-5 and TRBJ2-6; D is ambiguous. Germline values: CDR1 SGHKS, CDR2 YYEKEE (reference sequence). The CDR3 loop spans 9 amino acids. V shed 7 bases and J shed 13 bases, with 6 bases lying between them. The chain's CDR3 is CASRKVLTF. The CDR3 DNA follows: TGTGCCAGCCGTAAAGTCCTGACTTTC. The full variable domain, in which reference TRBV5-5 and TRBJ2-6 provide the parts outside the CDR3, is DAGVTQSPTHLIKTRGQQVTLRCSPISGHKSVSWYQQVLGQGPQFIFQYYEKEERGRGNFPDRFSARQFPNYSSELNVNALLLGDSALYLCASRKVLTFGAGSRLTVL.

This chain connects TRBV7-9 to TRBJ2-3; D gene uncertain. This CDR3 contains 15 residues. CDR1 is SEHNR, CDR2 FQNEAQ, per germline (reference sequence). V gave up 6 bases and J gave up 4 bases, with 17 bases separating them. The CDR3: CASRSRVSSADTQYF. The DNA of the CDR3 is TGTGCCAGCAGGTCACGGGTGTCATCGGCAGATACGCAGTATTTT.

This chain uses TRBV6-6 with TRBJ1-2; no clear D gene. This CDR3 is 13 amino acids long. Per germline, CDR1 MNHNY and CDR2 SVGAGI (reference sequence). The V and J ends lost 5 bases and 0 bases respectively, with 7 bases between them. CDR3 coding DNA: TGTGCCAGCAGTAGCACAGCTAACTATGGCTACACCTTC. Its protein product is CASSSTANYGYTF.

As to this clone: Other DNA sequences in the same sample also yield this CDR3. The rearrangement links TRBV28 to TRBJ1-1; D is possibly TRBD1 (5 bases). Germline CDR1 MDHEN, CDR2 SYDVKM. The CDR3 sequence is 14 residues long. Deletions cut 2 bases from V and 5 bases from J, with 12 bases between. DNA for the CDR3: TGTGCCAGCAGTTTACGGGCGGGGCGAACTGAAGCTTTCTTT. Translated, it gives CASSLRAGRTEAFF.

The rearrangement uses TRBV7-2 and TRBJ2-3; 8 bases agree with TRBD2. CDR3 length: 16 amino acids. The ends lost 2 bases at V and 3 bases at J; junction bases unmatched: 7. From germline, CDR1 is SGHTA and CDR2 FQGNSA. CDR3 DNA: TGTGCCAGCAGCTTATGGGGACTAGGGGAAACAGATACGCAGTATTTT. Encoded protein: CASSLWGLGETDTQYF.

This chain uses TRBV5-1 with TRBJ1-1; D is uncertain. CDR1 and CDR2 (germline): SGHRS, YFSETQ. The V end was cut by 0 bases, the J end by 7 bases, with 10 bases between. The CDR3 has 13 amino acids. The CDR3 DNA is TGCGCCAGCAGCTTGGGAGGTCTTCTTGAAGCTTTCTTT. Translation gives CASSLGGLLEAFF. The complete variable domain, with remaining parts taken from reference TRBV5-1 and TRBJ1-1, reads KAGVTQTPRYLIKTRGQQVTLSCSPISGHRSVSWYQQTPGQGLQFLFEYFSETQRNKGNFPGRFSGRQFSNSRSEMNVSTLELGDSALYLCASSLGGLLEAFFGQGTRLTVV.

This chain uses TRBV7-9 with TRBJ2-7, with D possibly TRBD2 on 6 matching bases. Looked up from germline, CDR1 is SEHNR and CDR2 is FQNEAQ (reference sequence). The CDR3 contains 12 residues. V was trimmed by 1 base and J by 7 bases, leaving 8 bases between them. The CDR3 DNA reads TGTGCCAGCAGCTTAGGGGACTCGGAGCAGTACTTC. Residues: CASSLGDSEQYF.

The V call is TRBV18, the J call TRBJ2-7, with a tentative D call TRBD1 (5 bases). This CDR3 comprises 14 residues. Trimming removed 4 bases from V and 7 bases from J, with 17 bases in between. Germline CDR1 and CDR2: KGHSH and LQKENI. DNA of the CDR3: TGTGCCAGCTCACTGTCCCCCAGGGCTGGGGAGCAGTACTTC. Translation gives CASSLSPRAGEQYF.

The chain carries TRBV11-2 and TRBJ1-4; D unresolved. V was pared by 0 bases and J by 4 bases, with 3 bases between. The CDR3 totals 13 residues. Germline V CDR1 and CDR2: SGHAT, FQNNGV. In DNA form, the CDR3 reads TGTGCCAGCAGCTTAGACAGTAATGAAAAACTGTTTTTT. Amino acid sequence: CASSLDSNEKLFF.

The chain employs TRBV5-7 and TRBJ2-7; D is undetermined. Being an ORF, TRBV5-7 has a function that is uncertain. The length of the CDR3 is 12 residues. V was pared by 1 base and J by 3 bases, with 5 bases between. The CDR3 protein is CASSLTDYEQYF. CDR3 sequence (DNA): TGTGCCAGCAGCTTGACAGACTACGAGCAGTACTTC.

This clone has a single count. This chain's CDR3 is CASFLAGGPHNEQFF. The DNA of the CDR3 is TGCGCCAGTTTTTTAGCGGGAGGGCCCCACAATGAGCAGTTCTTC. J is TRBJ2-1 and V is TRBV10-2; 11 nucleotides agree with TRBD2. CDR1 is WSHSY, CDR2 SAAADI, per germline. Trimming at V came to 9 bases and at J to 5 bases, leaving 9 bases not matched to a gene. The CDR3 has 15 amino acids.

V and J are TRBV19 and TRBJ1-1; D ambiguous. The CDR3 length is 13 residues. CDR1 and CDR2 (germline): LNHDA, SQIVND (reference sequence). V lost 0 bases to trimming and J lost 0 bases, with 2 bases between them. CDR3 loop: CASSIEMNTEAFF. The CDR3 DNA reads as TGTGCCAGTAGTATAGAAATGAACACTGAAGCTTTCTTT.